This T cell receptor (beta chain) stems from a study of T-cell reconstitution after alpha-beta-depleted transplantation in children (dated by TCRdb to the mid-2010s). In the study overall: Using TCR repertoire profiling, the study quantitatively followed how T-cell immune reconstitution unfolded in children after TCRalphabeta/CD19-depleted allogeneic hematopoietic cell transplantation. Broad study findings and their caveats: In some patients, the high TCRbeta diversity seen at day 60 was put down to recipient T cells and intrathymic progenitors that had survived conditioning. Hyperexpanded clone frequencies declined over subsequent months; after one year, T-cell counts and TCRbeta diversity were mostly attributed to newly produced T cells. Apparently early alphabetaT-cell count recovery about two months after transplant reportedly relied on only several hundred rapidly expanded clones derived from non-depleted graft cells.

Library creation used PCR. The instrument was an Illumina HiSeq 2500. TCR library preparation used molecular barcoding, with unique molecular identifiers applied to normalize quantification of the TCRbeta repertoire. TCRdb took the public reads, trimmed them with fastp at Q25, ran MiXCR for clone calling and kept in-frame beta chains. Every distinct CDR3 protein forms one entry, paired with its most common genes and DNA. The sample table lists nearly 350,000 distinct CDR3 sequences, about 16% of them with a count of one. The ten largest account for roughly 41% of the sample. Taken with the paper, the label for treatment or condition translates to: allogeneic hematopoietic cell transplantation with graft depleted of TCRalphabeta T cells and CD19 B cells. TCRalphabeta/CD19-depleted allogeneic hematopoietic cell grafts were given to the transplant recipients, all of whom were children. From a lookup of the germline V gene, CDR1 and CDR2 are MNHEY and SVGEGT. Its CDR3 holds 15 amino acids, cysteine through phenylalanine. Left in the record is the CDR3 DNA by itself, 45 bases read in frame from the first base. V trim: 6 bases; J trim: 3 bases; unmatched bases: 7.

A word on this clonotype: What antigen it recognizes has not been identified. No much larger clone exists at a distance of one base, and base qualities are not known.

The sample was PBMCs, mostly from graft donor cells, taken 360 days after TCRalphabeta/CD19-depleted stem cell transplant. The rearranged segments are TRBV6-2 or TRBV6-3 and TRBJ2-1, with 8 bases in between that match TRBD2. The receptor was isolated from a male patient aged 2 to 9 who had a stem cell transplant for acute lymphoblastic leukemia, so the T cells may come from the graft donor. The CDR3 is CASRLRGRHYNEQFF. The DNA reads TGTGCCAGCAGGCTTCGCGGGAGGCACTACAATGAGCAGTTCTTC.